In this sample, the clone carrying this TCR beta chain turned up a few times. 60 Vbeta and 13 Jbeta primers were used in PCR. Sequenced by immunoSEQ multiplex PCR; TCRdb stores in-frame clones only, minus some. The sample carries under 100,000 clones, roughly 63% recorded once. This CDR3 comprises 15 residues. The ends were cut back, 1 base at V and 1 base at J, with 11 bases in the middle. Germline V gives CDR1 SGHVS, CDR2 FNYEAQ. The sample originates from a study of cytomegalovirus exposure and HLA in healthy donors. The chain is built from TRBV7-6 and TRBJ2-7, with D possibly TRBD2 on 6 matching bases. The sequenced material came from PBMCs. The origin of this receptor is a woman in her thirties or forties in good health and CMV-seropositive. CDR3 coding DNA: TGTGCCAGCAGCTTAGGTAGCGGACCGTCCTACGAGCAGTACTTC. Encoded protein: CASSLGSGPSYEQYF.